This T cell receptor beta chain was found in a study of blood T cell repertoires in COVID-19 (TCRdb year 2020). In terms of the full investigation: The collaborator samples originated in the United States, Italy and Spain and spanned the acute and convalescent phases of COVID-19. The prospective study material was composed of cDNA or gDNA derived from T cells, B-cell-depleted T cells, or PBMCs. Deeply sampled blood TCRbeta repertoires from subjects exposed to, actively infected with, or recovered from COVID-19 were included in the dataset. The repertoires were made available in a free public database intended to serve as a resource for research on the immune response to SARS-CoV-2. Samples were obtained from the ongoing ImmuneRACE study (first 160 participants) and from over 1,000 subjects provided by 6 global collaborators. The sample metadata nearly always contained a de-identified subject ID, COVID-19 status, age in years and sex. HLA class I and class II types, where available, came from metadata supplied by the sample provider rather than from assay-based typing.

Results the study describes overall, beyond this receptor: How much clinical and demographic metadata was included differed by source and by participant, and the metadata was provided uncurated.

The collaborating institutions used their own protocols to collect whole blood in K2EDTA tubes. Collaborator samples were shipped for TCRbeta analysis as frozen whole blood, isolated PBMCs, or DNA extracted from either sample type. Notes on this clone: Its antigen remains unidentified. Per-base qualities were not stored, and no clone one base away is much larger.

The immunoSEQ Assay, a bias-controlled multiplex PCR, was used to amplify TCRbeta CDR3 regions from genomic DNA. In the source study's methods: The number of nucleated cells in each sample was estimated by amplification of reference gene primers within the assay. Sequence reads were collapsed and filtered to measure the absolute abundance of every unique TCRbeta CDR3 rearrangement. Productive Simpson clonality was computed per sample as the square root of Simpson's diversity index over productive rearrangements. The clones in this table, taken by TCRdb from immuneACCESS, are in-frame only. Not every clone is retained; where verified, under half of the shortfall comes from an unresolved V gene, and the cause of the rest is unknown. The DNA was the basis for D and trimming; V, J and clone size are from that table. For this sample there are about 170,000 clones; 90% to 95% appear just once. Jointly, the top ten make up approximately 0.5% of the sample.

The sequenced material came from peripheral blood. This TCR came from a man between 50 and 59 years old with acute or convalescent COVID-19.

The DNA reads TGCGCCAGCAGCGTCGGGACAGGGAGGACCGGGGAGCTGTTTTTT. This yields the protein CASSVGTGRTGELFF. Rearrangement joined TRBV5-1 to TRBJ2-2, with 9 central nucleotides matching TRBD1. CDR1 and CDR2 (SGHRS, YFSETQ) derive from the germline V gene. The CDR3 runs 15 amino acids, cysteine and phenylalanine included. The sequence is cut down to CDR3 DNA, 45 bases in frame from base 1. V lost 4 bases and J lost 5 bases, and the count of bases not matched to a germline gene is 6.